These 19 T cell receptor beta chains share one sample of origin, sequenced in a study of blood T cell repertoires in COVID-19. Data came from immunoSEQ multiplex PCR; TCRdb stores just in-frame clones and leaves some out. Here the sample spans 310,000 or so clones, more than 80% being singletons. The sample was PBMCs or T cells enriched from blood (not recorded which). The receptors shown here come from a woman aged 30 to 39 who had recovered from COVID-19.

This clone was observed a single time. The rearrangement links TRBV9 to TRBJ1-1; no definite D call. V shed 0 bases and J shed 1 base, with 7 bases lying between them. From germline, CDR1 is SGDLS and CDR2 YYNGEE. This CDR3 contains 14 residues. The CDR3 DNA follows: TGTGCCAGCAGCGTAGTCAGTCAGAACACTGAAGCTTTCTTT. Translated, it gives CASSVVSQNTEAFF.

The gene calls are TRBV6-5 and TRBJ1-2, with D possibly matching TRBD1 (5 bases). Trimming cost V 6 bases and J 3 bases, with 14 bases left between them. The CDR3 has 14 amino acids. Germline V gene sequence: CDR1 MNHEY, CDR2 SVGAGI. The chain's CDR3 is CASRRDFSDYGYTF. The CDR3 DNA is TGTGCCAGCAGACGGGACTTCTCTGACTATGGCTACACCTTC.

This clone was recorded once. CDR3 region: CSVEGQGPTYNEQFF. In DNA form, the CDR3 reads TGCAGCGTGGAGGGACAGGGACCTACCTACAATGAGCAGTTCTTC. This chain connects TRBV29-1 to TRBJ2-1; 9 bases align to TRBD1. The V and J ends lost 6 bases and 2 bases, in that order; junction bases with no gene match: 8. This CDR3 is built from 15 residues. Germline CDR1 is SQVTM and CDR2 is ANQGSEA.

The chain has TRBV10-2 and TRBJ2-2, with a weak D call TRBD1 (6 bases). Germline CDR1 and CDR2: WSHSY and SAAADI. This CDR3 is built from 12 residues. Deletions cut 11 bases from V and 8 bases from J, with 15 bases between. The CDR3 DNA follows: TGCGCCTGTTCTGGGGGCTTGGGGGAGCTGTTTTTT. This gives the protein CACSGGLGELFF.

The chain joins TRBV12-5 to TRBJ2-1; 9 positions match TRBD2. Germline V gives CDR1 LGHNT, CDR2 FRNRAP. The length of the CDR3 is 15 residues. V lost 8 bases and J lost 9; bases outside the gene matches: 14. The chain's CDR3 is CASSPPVAGVSEQFF. The CDR3 nucleotides read TGTGCTAGTTCGCCCCCTGTAGCGGGAGTGTCTGAGCAGTTCTTC.

The CDR3 here is CAWALGRDEQYF. In DNA, the CDR3 is TGTGCCTGGGCTCTGGGGAGGGACGAGCAGTACTTC. The J gene is TRBJ2-7, the V gene TRBV30, with 7 bases fitting TRBD2. The CDR3 covers 12 residues. V trimming: 5 bases; J trimming: 5 bases; junction bases outside the gene matches: 6. Germline CDR1 and CDR2: GTSNPN and SVGIG (reference sequence).

V usage is TRBV6-2 or TRBV6-3 and J usage is TRBJ2-1; 7 bases agree with TRBD2. Germline trimming cut 4 bases from V and 6 bases from J; bases unmatched to any gene: 6. The CDR3 has 14 amino acids. Germline V CDR1 and CDR2: MNHEY, SVGEGT. The CDR3 coding sequence is TGTGCCAGCAGTTCAACTAGCGAGATCAATGAGCAGTTCTTC. This codes for CASSSTSEINEQFF.

The chain links TRBV7-2 to TRBJ2-7; D might be TRBD2 (6 bases). Germline loops: CDR1 SGHTA, CDR2 FQGNSA. V was shortened by 0 bases and J by 3 bases, with 9 bases between the two germline ends. The CDR3 has 14 amino acids. The CDR3 coding sequence is TGTGCCAGCAGCTTAGCGGCCGGGGGCTACGAGCAGTACTTC. Its translation: CASSLAAGGYEQYF.

This chain connects TRBV6-5 to TRBJ1-6; 9 bases align to TRBD1. The CDR3 has 13 residues. V lost 6 bases to trimming and J lost 10 bases; unmatched junction nucleotides: 4. The germline V gene has CDR1 MNHEY and CDR2 SVGAGI. CDR3 amino acids: CASRTGGNSPLHF. The CDR3 region has the DNA TGTGCCAGCAGAACAGGGGGCAACTCACCCCTCCACTTT.

The chain links TRBV11-3 to TRBJ2-2; D remains unclear. Per germline, CDR1 SGHNT and CDR2 YENEEA. Trimming pared 2 bases from V and 3 bases from J, leaving 22 bases between. This CDR3 is 19 amino acids long. The CDR3 DNA sequence: TGTGCCAGCAGCTTATTCCCTCCGGGTCCCAGCGACCACACCGGGGAGCTGTTTTTT. Translation gives CASSLFPPGPSDHTGELFF. Filled out from reference TRBV11-3 and TRBJ2-2, the complete variable domain reads EAGVVQSPRYKIIEKKQPVAFWCNPISGHNTLYWYLQNLGQGPELLIRYENEEAVDDSQLPKDRFSAERLKGVDSTLKIQPAELGDSAVYLCASSLFPPGPSDHTGELFFGEGSRLTVL.

The chain uses TRBV6-5 and TRBJ1-1, with 8 positions matching TRBD1. Germline CDR1 reads MNHEY; CDR2 reads SVGAGI. Trimming removed 6 bases from V and 1 base from J; junction bases left unmatched: 7. The CDR3 length is 15 residues. CDR3 sequence (DNA): TGTGCCAGCAGCCTAACAGGGGGAGCGAACACTGAAGCTTTCTTT. Translating gives CASSLTGGANTEAFF.

V usage is TRBV4-1 and J usage is TRBJ2-7, with D possibly TRBD1 on 6 matching bases. The germline V and J ends were trimmed by 5 bases and 3 bases, with 8 bases remaining between them. Germline V lookup: CDR1 MGHRA, CDR2 YSYEKL. This CDR3 comprises 12 residues. CDR3 in DNA: TGCGCCAGCAGCTCACAGGGCTACGAGCAGTACTTC. Its protein product is CASSSQGYEQYF.

The V and J genes are TRBV28 and TRBJ1-3; D uncertain. V lost 2 bases, J lost 1 base, and 12 bases lay in between. The germline CDR1 and CDR2 sequences are MDHEN and SYDVKM. This CDR3 has 16 amino acids. CDR3 protein: CASSLGLGSSGNTIYF. DNA of the CDR3: TGTGCCAGCAGTTTAGGGTTGGGCAGTTCTGGAAACACCATATATTTT. Together with reference TRBV28 and TRBJ1-3, the CDR3 gives the full variable domain: DVKVTQSSRYLVKRTGEKVFLECVQDMDHENMFWYRQDPGLGLRLIYFSYDVKMKEKGDIPEGYSVSREKKERFSLILESASTNQTSMYLCASSLGLGSSGNTIYFGEGSWLTVV.

The table lists this clone with a few counts. This chain uses TRBV28 with TRBJ2-1; D not resolved. The germline gives CDR1 MDHEN, CDR2 SYDVKM. The CDR3 covers 11 residues. V was trimmed by 5 bases and J by 9 bases, leaving 8 bases between them. The CDR3 DNA follows: TGTGCCAGCAGTCCAAAGCGTGAGCAGTTCTTC. Translating gives CASSPKREQFF.

V usage is TRBV6-1 and J usage is TRBJ2-1; 12 bases are shared with TRBD2. V dropped 2 bases and J dropped 4; count of bases not matched to a gene: 9. The length of the CDR3 is 18 residues. In germline, CDR1 is MNHNS, CDR2 SASEGT. CDR3 sequence: CASSEFPSGRDFYNEQFF. CDR3 coding DNA: TGTGCCAGCAGTGAATTTCCTAGCGGGAGGGACTTTTACAATGAGCAGTTCTTC.

The chain has TRBV20-1 and TRBJ2-7, with 9 bases aligning to TRBD1. CDR1 DFQATT and CDR2 SNEGSKA come from the germline V gene (reference sequence). The length of the CDR3 is 14 residues. Trimming removed 3 bases from V and 2 bases from J; junction bases left unmatched: 5. The CDR3 sequence: CSASGQGIAYEQYF. Here the CDR3 DNA reads TGCAGTGCTAGTGGACAGGGGATTGCCTACGAGCAGTACTTC.

V and J are TRBV30 and TRBJ2-7, with 9 bases aligning to TRBD2. In germline, CDR1 is GTSNPN, CDR2 SVGIG (reference sequence). V was pared by 3 bases and J by 6 bases, with 9 bases of the junction left unmatched. The CDR3 loop spans 14 amino acids. The CDR3 sequence is CAWRTPGLASEQYF. The CDR3 coding sequence is TGTGCCTGGAGGACACCGGGACTAGCTTCCGAGCAGTACTTC.

Points on this clone: Other DNA variants within this sample encode the same CDR3. The rearrangement joins TRBV18 to TRBJ1-4; 9 bases are a match to TRBD1. Germline lookup yields CDR1 KGHSH and CDR2 LQKENI. The CDR3 spans 14 residues. V lost 6 bases, J lost 7 bases, and 6 bases stayed unmatched. The CDR3 is CASSPGTGIEKLFF. The CDR3 nucleotides are TGTGCCAGCTCCCCCGGGACAGGGATTGAAAAACTGTTTTTT.

The chain carries TRBV6-2 or TRBV6-3 and TRBJ2-7, with 8 bases lining up with TRBD1. The V gene's germline CDR1 is MNHEY and CDR2 SVGEGT. This CDR3 contains 15 residues. The junction had 7 bases not matched to a gene; V was cut back by 2 bases and J by 4 bases. The DNA for the CDR3 is TGTGCCAGCAGTTACGGACAGGGAATATCTTACGAGCAGTACTTC. Residues: CASSYGQGISYEQYF.